This T cell receptor (beta chain) was obtained from a study of spatial heterogeneity in lung cancer. Study context: The mean occurrence of each unique TCR and UMI combination in raw reads exceeded nine.

The CDR3 runs 15 residues. V lost 1 base and J lost 3; bases outside the gene matches: 1. The V gene's germline CDR1 is SQVTM and CDR2 ANQGSEA. Ten or more counts support this clonotype. TCRdb reanalysed the 5' RACE reads using MiXCR and keeps one entry per CDR3 protein. The sample includes under 150,000 distinct CDR3 sequences, 12% of them seen just once. The time point was: blood at routine non-recurrence follow-up after resection. Whole RNA from tumor, nontumor lung or frozen PBMC was sequenced unsorted. The rearrangement joins TRBV29-1 to TRBJ2-1; 12 bases match TRBD1. This receptor was obtained from a male donor with early-stage non-small cell lung cancer. The starting material was PBMCs, obtained at follow-up. The CDR3, as DNA: TGCAGCGTTGAAGGGGACAGGGGGCTCTACAATGAGCAGTTCTTC. This gives the protein CSVEGDRGLYNEQFF.